Each of the 16 T cell receptor beta chains below was sequenced from the same sample in a study of PD-1 blockade in classical Hodgkin lymphoma. All trial patients relapsed after autologous stem cell transplantation. Sequencing used immunoSEQ multiplex PCR; TCRdb keeps in-frame clones, though not all of them. Of tens of thousands of clones listed, about 71% are singletons. Here the sequenced sample was peripheral blood mononuclear cells (PBMCs), taken at baseline. Receptors originate from a human donor with classical Hodgkin lymphoma.

The V call is TRBV9, the J call TRBJ2-3; a weak D match, TRBD2 (7 bases). CDR1 is SGDLS, CDR2 YYNGEE, per germline. The CDR3 totals 14 residues. Trimming stripped 3 bases from V and 4 bases from J, with 12 bases between. DNA for the CDR3: TGTGCCAGCAGCGGAGGGGGGGACGCAGATACGCAGTATTTT. Translated: CASSGGGDADTQYF.

This chain's CDR3 is CASSYYSGGGSEQFF. The CDR3 DNA reads as TGTGCCAGCAGTTACTACAGCGGGGGAGGTTCCGAGCAGTTCTTC. This chain links TRBV6-5 with TRBJ2-1, with 8 positions matching TRBD2. V shed 1 base, J shed 10 bases, and the junction held 9 bases outside the gene matches. The CDR3 extends over 15 amino acids. Germline CDR1 is MNHEY and CDR2 is SVGAGI.

The genes are TRBV5-5 and TRBJ2-1; 10 bases fit TRBD2. J lost 1 base, V lost 0 bases, and 4 bases had no gene match. CDR1 SGHKS and CDR2 YYEKEE come from the germline V gene (reference sequence). The CDR3 length is 17 residues. The CDR3: CASSLDPSGGSYNEQFF. CDR3 in DNA: TGTGCCAGCAGCTTGGATCCTAGCGGGGGTTCCTACAATGAGCAGTTCTTC.

The table lists this clone with a count of one. The chain combines TRBV27 with TRBJ2-1, with D possibly being TRBD1 (6 bases). V was pared by 7 bases and J by 0 bases, with 16 bases between. The CDR3 is 16 amino acids. CDR1 is MNHEY, CDR2 SMNVEV, per germline (reference sequence). The CDR3 reads CASKRGGASSYNEQFF. DNA for the CDR3: TGTGCCAGCAAGCGTGGGGGCGCGAGCTCCTACAATGAGCAGTTCTTC.

This clone was seen a single time. The chain combines TRBV18 with TRBJ1-5; tentative D call: TRBD1 (5 bases). The CDR3 totals 18 residues. Trimming removed 0 bases at V and 2 bases at J, with 17 bases between. The V gene's germline CDR1 is KGHSH and CDR2 LQKENI. CDR3 bases: TGTGCCAGCTCACCACCGGTACAGGCTCCATACGGCAATCAGCCCCAGCATTTT. Translated, it gives CASSPPVQAPYGNQPQHF.

The chain employs TRBV30 and TRBJ1-1; D gene unclear. The CDR3 sequence is 14 residues long. CDR1 and CDR2 (germline): GTSNPN, SVGIG (reference sequence). V was clipped by 3 bases and J by 5 bases, with 16 bases between them. DNA for the CDR3: TGTGCCTGGAGGGACTCGGGGAGGAGAACTGAAGCTTTCTTT. It translates to CAWRDSGRRTEAFF.

The chain links TRBV9 to TRBJ1-2; D might be TRBD1 (5 bases). Germline V lookup: CDR1 SGDLS, CDR2 YYNGEE. Trimming stripped 7 bases from V and 4 bases from J, with 20 bases between. CDR3 length: 15 residues. This chain's CDR3 is CASQDQGELGYGYTF. The CDR3 DNA reads TGTGCCAGCCAGGATCAAGGGGAGTTAGGCTATGGCTACACCTTC.

This clone was detected once. CDR3 in DNA: TGTGCCAGCAGTGCGACAGGGATAAATCAGCCCCAGCATTTT. Protein sequence: CASSATGINQPQHF. The V gene is TRBV2, the J gene TRBJ1-5; TRBD1 matches at 7 bases. Germline trimming cut 4 bases from V and 4 bases from J; bases unmatched to any gene: 4. This CDR3 comprises 14 residues. Looked up from germline, CDR1 is SNHLY and CDR2 is FYNNEI.

This clone was seen a single time. The chain couples TRBV30 to TRBJ1-2, with D tentatively TRBD1 (6 bases). CDR3 size: 15 residues. The V and J ends lost 0 bases and 8 bases respectively, with 19 bases between them. The germline V gene encodes CDR1 GTSNPN and CDR2 SVGIG (reference sequence). The DNA for the CDR3 is TGTGCCTGGAGTGTAACCGTTACAGGGTTTGAAGGCTACACCTTC. Its translation is CAWSVTVTGFEGYTF.

The J gene is TRBJ1-1, the V gene TRBV2, with 7 bases aligning to TRBD1. The V segment lost 4 bases and the J segment 7 bases; nucleotides outside the gene matches: 9. This CDR3 region has 14 residues. Germline loops: CDR1 SNHLY, CDR2 FYNNEI. The CDR3 here is CASSGVRDSLEAFF. CDR3 sequence (DNA): TGTGCCAGCAGTGGAGTCCGGGACAGTCTTGAAGCTTTCTTT.

The genes are TRBV11-2 and TRBJ2-1, with D maybe TRBD1 (5 bases). Germline lookup yields CDR1 SGHAT and CDR2 FQNNGV. Trimming took 1 base from V and 7 from J, leaving 8 bases between them. The CDR3 contains 13 residues. The CDR3 bases are TGTGCCAGCAGCTTAGTTCAGGGAAATGAGCAGTTCTTC. It codes for CASSLVQGNEQFF. Full variable domain (missing parts from reference TRBV11-2 and TRBJ2-1): EAGVAQSPRYKIIEKRQSVAFWCNPISGHATLYWYQQILGQGPKLLIQFQNNGVVDDSQLPKDRFSAERLKGVDSTLKIQPAKLEDSAVYLCASSLVQGNEQFFGPGTRLTVL.

This clone has a single count. The rearrangement joins TRBV9 to TRBJ2-6; no clear D. This CDR3 has 13 residues. V gave up 3 bases and J gave up 0 bases, with 1 base separating them. Germline V lookup: CDR1 SGDLS, CDR2 YYNGEE. The CDR3 nucleotides read TGTGCCAGCAGCGGCTCTGGGGCCAACGTCCTGACTTTC. This translates into CASSGSGANVLTF. Looking up the rest from reference TRBV9 and TRBJ2-6 gives the full variable domain: DSGVTQTPKHLITATGQRVTLRCSPRSGDLSVYWYQQSLDQGLQFLIQYYNGEERAKGNILERFSAQQFPDLHSELNLSSLELGDSALYFCASSGSGANVLTFGAGSRLTVL.

The chain recombines TRBV27 with TRBJ2-2; tentatively, D is TRBD2 (5 bases). CDR3 length: 13 residues. Trimming pared 3 bases from V and 4 bases from J, leaving 6 bases between. Germline values: CDR1 MNHEY, CDR2 SMNVEV (reference sequence). CDR3 in DNA: TGTGCCAGCAGTTTTGCGGGCACCGGGGAGCTGTTTTTT. It codes for CASSFAGTGELFF.

This clone is a singleton in its sample. The V and J genes are TRBV4-3 and TRBJ2-1; D remains ambiguous. V lost 1 base to trimming and J lost 5 bases, with 12 bases between them. Germline V gene lookup returns CDR1 LGHNA and CDR2 YSLEER. The CDR3 runs to 15 residues. This CDR3 reads CASSQVGTLNNEQFF. The CDR3 nucleotides are TGCGCCAGCAGCCAAGTTGGTACCCTTAACAATGAGCAGTTCTTC.

In its sample, this clone was seen a few times. The rearrangement joins TRBV29-1 to TRBJ1-1; TRBD1 matches at 7 bases. V gave up 7 bases and J gave up 7 bases; unmatched junction bases: 9. CDR3 length: 12 amino acids. Germline values: CDR1 SQVTM, CDR2 ANQGSEA. The CDR3, as DNA: TGCAGCGGTGACAGGGTTGGAGGTGAAGCTTTCTTT. It encodes CSGDRVGGEAFF.

V and J are TRBV4-1 and TRBJ2-7; 9 bases map to TRBD2. Germline V gene lookup returns CDR1 MGHRA and CDR2 YSYEKL. Trimming at V came to 4 bases and at J to 2 bases, leaving 6 bases not matched to a gene. The CDR3 totals 15 residues. The CDR3 is CASSPGLAIPYEQYF. The CDR3, as DNA: TGCGCCAGCAGCCCCGGACTAGCGATTCCCTACGAGCAGTACTTC.